This is a list of T cell receptor beta chains from one sample in a study of CD8 T cells in ankylosing spondylitis. TCRdb re-analysed the 5' RACE reads in MiXCR, keeping a single row per CDR3 protein. This table holds about 140,000 distinct CDR3 sequences, about 32% found once. Sequencing input: synovial fluid, either unsorted or a sorted T cell fraction (not recorded which). The source is a male donor with ankylosing spondylitis. Each CDR3 is given with its conserved first and last residue. The order of the fields is J gene, D gene, V gene, clone size, CDR3 protein, CDR3 DNA. The D gene is left open where the match is weak. Expanded clones are given a class, and other clones once, few, many or no size at all.

J: TRBJ2-7
D: TRBD2
V: TRBV4-3
size: many
CDR3: CASSLTSGYEQYF
DNA: TGTGCCAGCAGCTTGACTAGCGGCTACGAGCAGTACTTC

J: TRBJ2-7
D: TRBD2
V: TRBV20-1
size: .
CDR3: CSARVQRGVYEQYF
DNA: TGCAGTGCTAGAGTCCAGCGGGGGGTCTACGAGCAGTACTTC

J: TRBJ1-6
D: TRBD1
V: TRBV15
size: many
CDR3: CATSSGGTTGDGSPLHF
DNA: TGTGCCACCAGCAGTGGGGGAACGACAGGGGACGGTTCACCCCTCCACTTT

J: TRBJ2-1
D: .
V: TRBV4-2
size: many
CDR3: CASSQEALTPQFF
DNA: TGTGCCAGCAGCCAAGAAGCCTTGACCCCCCAGTTCTTC

J: TRBJ2-3
D: .
V: TRBV7-6
size: few
CDR3: CASSYQPTDTQYF
DNA: TGTGCCAGCAGCTACCAGCCCACAGATACGCAGTATTTT

J: TRBJ2-5
D: .
V: TRBV5-6
size: .
CDR3: CASSSQSGLMKEETQYF
DNA: TGTGCCAGCAGCTCCCAATCCGGATTGATGAAGGAGGAGACCCAGTACTTC

J: TRBJ2-2
D: TRBD2
V: TRBV11-2
size: .
CDR3: CASTYSGGGAVGELFF
DNA: TGTGCCAGCACCTACTCAGGCGGGGGGGCCGTAGGGGAGCTGTTTTTT

J: TRBJ2-2
D: .
V: TRBV6-1
size: .
CDR3: CASRPETTGPGELFF
DNA: TGTGCCAGCAGACCTGAGACTACAGGGCCCGGGGAGCTGTTTTTT

J: TRBJ1-1
D: TRBD1
V: TRBV2
size: once
CDR3: CATRRQGNTEAFF
DNA: TGTGCCACCAGACGACAGGGCAACACTGAAGCTTTCTTT

J: TRBJ2-5
D: .
V: TRBV20-1
size: .
CDR3: CSARDTGWGETQYF
DNA: TGCAGTGCTAGAGATACAGGGTGGGGAGAGACCCAGTACTTC

J: TRBJ2-5
D: TRBD2
V: TRBV7-2
size: .
CDR3: CASSRGLAGARETQYF
DNA: TGTGCCAGCAGCAGAGGACTAGCGGGAGCCCGGGAGACCCAGTACTTC

J: TRBJ2-7
D: .
V: TRBV4-2
size: .
CDR3: CASPPASAPEQYF
DNA: TGTGCCAGCCCGCCGGCCTCGGCCCCCGAGCAGTACTTC

J: TRBJ1-1
D: TRBD1
V: TRBV25-1
size: many
CDR3: CASSARTGGSEAFF
DNA: TGTGCCAGCAGTGCCCGAACAGGGGGCTCTGAAGCTTTCTTT

J: TRBJ1-3
D: TRBD1
V: TRBV5-8
size: .
CDR3: CASNLGTVSGNTIYF
DNA: TGTGCCAGCAACCTCGGGACAGTGTCTGGAAACACCATATATTTT

J: TRBJ2-5
D: TRBD1
V: TRBV7-8
size: many
CDR3: CASSGWDSRLETQYF
DNA: TGTGCCAGCAGCGGATGGGACAGTCGTTTGGAGACCCAGTACTTC

J: TRBJ2-1
D: TRBD1
V: TRBV5-6
size: .
CDR3: CASSSRTGTYNEQFF
DNA: TGTGCCAGCAGCTCCCGGACAGGAACCTACAATGAGCAGTTCTTC

J: TRBJ2-7
D: TRBD2
V: TRBV7-2
size: .
CDR3: CASSLTNRDYPYEQYF
DNA: TGTGCCAGCAGCTTAACGAATCGGGACTACCCCTACGAGCAGTACTTC

J: TRBJ1-4
D: .
V: TRBV5-1
size: many
CDR3: CASSLDGKGEKLFF
DNA: TGCGCCAGCAGCTTGGACGGCAAAGGTGAAAAACTGTTTTTT

J: TRBJ1-1
D: TRBD1
V: TRBV20-1
size: .
CDR3: CSADRDRAEAFF
DNA: TGCAGTGCAGACAGGGACCGGGCTGAAGCTTTCTTT

J: TRBJ2-1
D: TRBD2
V: TRBV6-4
size: many
CDR3: CASSVQAGGSLNEQFF
DNA: TGTGCCAGCAGTGTCCAAGCGGGGGGGTCTCTCAATGAGCAGTTCTTC

J: TRBJ2-5
D: .
V: TRBV6-1
size: .
CDR3: CASSEFSGGKETQYF
DNA: TGTGCCAGCAGTGAATTTTCAGGGGGGAAAGAGACCCAGTACTTC